The clone carrying this TCR beta chain was recorded a few times. This entry is derived from a study of control samples from healthy donors and cancer patients. The length of the CDR3 is 14 residues. Trimming took 7 bases from V and 2 from J, leaving 12 bases between them. CDR1 is SNHLY, CDR2 FYNNEI, per germline. Here immunoSEQ multiplex PCR was the method, and the copy in TCRdb shows in-frame clones only, minus some. The sample lists around 130,000 clones; 89% were seen once. This receptor was taken from a man aged 50-59 years with head and neck cancer. V is TRBV2 and J is TRBJ1-5; maybe TRBD1 (5 bases). Material: PBMCs. CDR3 in amino acids: CASTTGTGNQPQHF. For the CDR3, the DNA is TGTGCCAGCACTACCGGGACGGGCAATCAGCCCCAGCATTTT. The variable domain in full, completed from reference TRBV2 and TRBJ1-5, reads EPEVTQTPSHQVTQMGQEVILRCVPISNHLYFYWYRQILGQKVEFLVSFYNNEISEKSEIFDDQFSVERPDGSNFTLKIRSTKLEDSAMYFCASTTGTGNQPQHFGDGTRLSIL.